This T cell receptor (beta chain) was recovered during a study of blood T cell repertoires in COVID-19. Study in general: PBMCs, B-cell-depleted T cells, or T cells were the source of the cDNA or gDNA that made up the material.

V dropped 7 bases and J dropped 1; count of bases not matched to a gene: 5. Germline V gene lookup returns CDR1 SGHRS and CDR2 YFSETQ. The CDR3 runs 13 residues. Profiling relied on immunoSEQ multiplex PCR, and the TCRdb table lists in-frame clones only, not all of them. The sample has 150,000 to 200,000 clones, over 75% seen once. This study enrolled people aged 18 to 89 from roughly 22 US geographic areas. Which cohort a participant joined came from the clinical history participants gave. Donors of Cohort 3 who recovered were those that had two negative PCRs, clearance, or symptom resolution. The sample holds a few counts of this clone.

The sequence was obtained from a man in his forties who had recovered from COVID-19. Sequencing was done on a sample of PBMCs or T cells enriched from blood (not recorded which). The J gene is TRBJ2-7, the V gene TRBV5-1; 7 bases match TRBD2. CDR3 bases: TGCGCCAGCCAACTAGCGCCTTCCTACGAGCAGTACGTC. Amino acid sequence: CASQLAPSYEQYV.